These T cell receptor beta chains were read from a single sample in a study of blood T cell repertoires in COVID-19. Assay: immunoSEQ multiplex PCR; the TCRdb copy retains only in-frame clones and omits some. Of 160,000 or so clones listed, about 84% are singletons. Sequencing was carried out using PBMCs or T cells enriched from blood (not recorded which). Receptors originate from a man aged 40-55 years who had recovered from COVID-19. Both conserved end residues are part of each CDR3. Each record gives: D gene, J gene, V gene, clone size, CDR3 protein, CDR3 DNA. A D gene is named only where the DNA matches it firmly. Rows may omit the clone size; those that give it use once, few, many or a size class.

D: TRBD2; J: TRBJ2-7; V: TRBV6-5; size: -; CDR3: CASSSDGLAGREQYF; DNA: TGTGCCAGCAGTTCCGACGGACTAGCGGGGCGCGAGCAGTACTTC
D: TRBD1; J: TRBJ1-1; V: TRBV6-5; size: -; CDR3: CASDDRDTEAFF; DNA: TGTGCCAGCGACGACAGGGACACTGAAGCTTTCTTT
D: TRBD2; J: TRBJ2-5; V: TRBV6-1; size: -; CDR3: CASSEGGGTQETQYF; DNA: TGTGCCAGCAGTGAAGGCGGGGGAACACAAGAGACCCAGTACTTC
D: TRBD2; J: TRBJ2-7; V: TRBV30; size: -; CDR3: CAWRSGTTSSYEQYF; DNA: TGTGCCTGGAGATCCGGGACTACTAGCTCCTACGAGCAGTACTTC
D: TRBD1; J: TRBJ2-3; V: TRBV18; size: -; CDR3: CASSLTGGSSADTQYF; DNA: TGTGCCAGCTCGCTGACAGGGGGCAGTTCTGCAGATACGCAGTATTTT
D: TRBD1; J: TRBJ2-5; V: TRBV5-1; size: -; CDR3: CASRTGGSFRQETQYF; DNA: TGCGCCAGCCGGACAGGGGGGTCTTTCCGCCAAGAGACCCAGTACTTC
D: -; J: TRBJ2-3; V: TRBV5-1; size: once; CDR3: CASSLGRSGGAPDTQYF; DNA: TGCGCCAGCAGCTTGGGAAGGTCGGGGGGCGCCCCAGATACGCAGTATTTT
D: TRBD2; J: TRBJ2-3; V: TRBV11-1; size: -; CDR3: CASSLARGSGPSTDTQYF; DNA: TGTGCCAGCAGCTTAGCGCGGGGTAGCGGGCCTAGCACAGATACGCAGTATTTT
D: TRBD1; J: TRBJ1-5; V: TRBV19; size: -; CDR3: CASSIVRDRVQPQHF; DNA: TGTGCCAGTAGTATAGTCCGGGACAGGGTCCAGCCCCAGCATTTT
D: TRBD2; J: TRBJ2-5; V: TRBV5-6; size: -; CDR3: CASSLEAGGLETQYF; DNA: TGTGCCAGCAGCTTGGAAGCGGGGGGGCTAGAGACCCAGTACTTC
D: -; J: TRBJ1-3; V: TRBV11-2; size: -; CDR3: CASSPDSSGNTIYF; DNA: TGTGCCAGCAGCCCAGACAGCTCTGGAAACACCATATATTTT
D: -; J: TRBJ2-7; V: TRBV6-1; size: -; CDR3: CASSRDRPGAGEQYF; DNA: TGTGCCAGCAGTAGAGACAGGCCCGGTGCAGGCGAGCAGTACTTC
D: -; J: TRBJ1-2; V: TRBV10-3; size: -; CDR3: CAISESQIPNYGYTF; DNA: TGTGCCATCAGTGAGTCGCAGATACCTAACTATGGCTACACCTTC
D: TRBD1; J: TRBJ2-3; V: TRBV19; size: -; CDR3: CASSMFHGQGGRESVGDTQYF; DNA: TGTGCCAGTAGTATGTTCCACGGACAGGGTGGAAGGGAAAGTGTAGGGGATACGCAGTATTTT
D: -; J: TRBJ1-2; V: TRBV19; size: -; CDR3: CASSMATYGYTF; DNA: TGTGCCAGTAGTATGGCCACCTATGGCTACACCTTC
D: -; J: TRBJ1-2; V: TRBV3-1/TRBV3-2; size: -; CDR3: CASSQARLSLNYGYTF; DNA: TGTGCCAGCAGCCAAGCCCGACTTAGCCTTAACTATGGCTACACCTTC
D: -; J: TRBJ1-5; V: TRBV19; size: -; CDR3: CASSIVDAGLQSRGYQPQHF; DNA: TGTGCCAGTAGTATAGTGGATGCGGGGCTCCAGAGCCGAGGCTATCAGCCCCAGCATTTT